This paragraph covers one T cell receptor (beta chain) sequence. This CDR3 is built from 14 residues. V lost 6 bases and J 0 bases, leaving 10 bases between the germline ends. Germline CDR1 MNHEY, CDR2 SVGEGT. The sample originates from a study of blood T cell repertoires in COVID-19. About the study: PBMCs, B-cell-depleted T cells, or T cells were the source of the cDNA or gDNA that made up the material.

In the original workflow: By means of reference gene primer amplification, nucleated cell counts were estimated. Libraries were prepared by immunoSEQ multiplex PCR; TCRdb keeps only in-frame clonotypes and omits some of them. V and J calls and clone size are given by that table; D and trimming were obtained from the DNA. This table holds 250,000 to 350,000 clones, roughly 87% found once. This receptor was obtained from a man younger than 30 with active or convalescent COVID-19. The sample consisted of peripheral blood. The rearrangement joins TRBV6-2 or TRBV6-3 to TRBJ2-3; unclear D gene. In nucleotides, the CDR3 is TGTGCCAGCAGCTCCCTGGCTAGCACAGATACGCAGTATTTT. It encodes CASSSLASTDTQYF.